This is a list of T cell receptor beta chains from one sample in a study of shared clonotypes between healthy human individuals. Using immunoSEQ multiplex PCR, the repertoire was profiled, and TCRdb retains in-frame clones only, with some absent. The sample lists just over 2,000,000 clones; around 95% were seen once. Sequencing was carried out using naive CD4+ T cells sorted from blood. These receptors came from a man aged 18 to 29 in good health. The CDR3 runs from the conserved cysteine through the conserved F or W. A D gene is named only where the DNA matches it firmly. Clone size is not always given. Where it is, it says once, few, many or a class for expanded clones.

CDR3 protein: CASSFDRGDYGYTF; CDR3 DNA: TGTGCCAGCAGCTTTGACAGGGGCGACTATGGCTACACCTTC; J gene: TRBJ1-2; D gene: TRBD1; V gene: TRBV5-6; clone size: -
CDR3 protein: CASSNVPGQWRRGETQYF; CDR3 DNA: TGTGCCAGCAGCAACGTCCCGGGACAGTGGCGGAGGGGAGAGACCCAGTACTTC; J gene: TRBJ2-5; D gene: -; V gene: TRBV21-1; clone size: once
CDR3 protein: CASSFISGSSTDTQYF; CDR3 DNA: TGCGCCAGCAGCTTCATATCGGGGTCTAGCACAGATACGCAGTATTTT; J gene: TRBJ2-3; D gene: -; V gene: TRBV5-1; clone size: -
CDR3 protein: CASSPGQGVFYGYTF; CDR3 DNA: TGTGCCAGCAGCCCAGGACAGGGAGTGTTCTATGGCTACACCTTC; J gene: TRBJ1-2; D gene: TRBD1; V gene: TRBV11-2; clone size: -
CDR3 protein: CAWSPKGLGNTIYF; CDR3 DNA: TGTGCCTGGAGCCCCAAGGGACTAGGAAACACCATATATTTT; J gene: TRBJ1-3; D gene: -; V gene: TRBV30; clone size: -
CDR3 protein: CASSYSGETQYF; CDR3 DNA: TGTGCCAGCAGTTACTCCGGCGAGACCCAGTACTTC; J gene: TRBJ2-5; D gene: -; V gene: TRBV6-6; clone size: once
CDR3 protein: CASSEQIGGSQPQHF; CDR3 DNA: TGTGCCAGCAGTGAACAGATTGGAGGGAGTCAGCCCCAGCATTTT; J gene: TRBJ1-5; D gene: -; V gene: TRBV6-1; clone size: -
CDR3 protein: CASSRGSGGLNTEAFF; CDR3 DNA: TGTGCCAGCAGCCGTGGGAGTGGAGGGTTGAACACTGAAGCTTTCTTT; J gene: TRBJ1-1; D gene: -; V gene: TRBV7-9; clone size: -
CDR3 protein: CASRTQVSSNQPQHF; CDR3 DNA: TGTGCCAGCAGAACACAGGTTTCTAGCAATCAGCCCCAGCATTTT; J gene: TRBJ1-5; D gene: -; V gene: TRBV6-5; clone size: -
CDR3 protein: CASTYTATNEKLFF; CDR3 DNA: TGTGCCAGTACTTACACAGCAACTAATGAAAAACTGTTTTTT; J gene: TRBJ1-4; D gene: -; V gene: TRBV19; clone size: once
CDR3 protein: CASSPGTSYYNEQFF; CDR3 DNA: TGTGCCAGCAGCCCCGGGACTAGCTACTACAATGAGCAGTTCTTC; J gene: TRBJ2-1; D gene: TRBD2; V gene: TRBV7-9; clone size: -
CDR3 protein: CASSPEDPNNSPLHF; CDR3 DNA: TGCGCCAGCAGCCCGGAGGACCCGAATAATTCACCCCTCCACTTT; J gene: TRBJ1-6; D gene: -; V gene: TRBV5-1; clone size: -
CDR3 protein: CASSLGQRGLGYTF; CDR3 DNA: TGTGCCAGCAGCTTGGGCCAGAGGGGGCTCGGCTACACCTTC; J gene: TRBJ1-2; D gene: TRBD1; V gene: TRBV5-4; clone size: -
CDR3 protein: CAWSVQRLVGYTF; CDR3 DNA: TGTGCCTGGAGTGTACAGCGCTTGGTAGGCTACACCTTC; J gene: TRBJ1-2; D gene: -; V gene: TRBV30; clone size: few
CDR3 protein: CASNAFALHTLNYGYTF; CDR3 DNA: TGCGCCAGCAATGCCTTCGCCCTTCATACGCTTAACTATGGCTACACCTTC; J gene: TRBJ1-2; D gene: -; V gene: TRBV10-1; clone size: once
CDR3 protein: CASSFNRGLTEQYF; CDR3 DNA: TGTGCCAGCAGCTTTAACAGGGGGCTGACCGAGCAGTACTTC; J gene: TRBJ2-7; D gene: TRBD1; V gene: TRBV7-2; clone size: -
CDR3 protein: CASSYKRAGANVLTF; CDR3 DNA: TGTGCCAGCAGTTACAAGCGGGCTGGGGCCAACGTCCTGACTTTC; J gene: TRBJ2-6; D gene: -; V gene: TRBV6-6; clone size: -
CDR3 protein: CASSLGAGDTGELFF; CDR3 DNA: TGCGCCAGCAGCTTGGGGGCGGGAGACACCGGGGAGCTGTTTTTT; J gene: TRBJ2-2; D gene: TRBD2; V gene: TRBV5-1; clone size: -
CDR3 protein: CASSVVEFTDTQYF; CDR3 DNA: TGTGCCAGCAGCGTAGTGGAGTTCACAGATACGCAGTATTTT; J gene: TRBJ2-3; D gene: -; V gene: TRBV9; clone size: once
CDR3 protein: CASSLELVTNEQFF; CDR3 DNA: TGTGCCAGCAGCTTAGAACTAGTTACCAATGAGCAGTTCTTC; J gene: TRBJ2-1; D gene: -; V gene: TRBV7-2; clone size: -
CDR3 protein: CASSYTGAYSNQPQHF; CDR3 DNA: TGTGCCAGCAGCTATACGGGGGCTTATAGCAATCAGCCCCAGCATTTT; J gene: TRBJ1-5; D gene: -; V gene: TRBV5-6; clone size: -
CDR3 protein: CASSLWGAPTNEKLFF; CDR3 DNA: TGCGCCAGCAGCTTGTGGGGGGCCCCAACTAATGAAAAACTGTTTTTT; J gene: TRBJ1-4; D gene: -; V gene: TRBV5-1; clone size: once
CDR3 protein: CASSVQGNTGELFF; CDR3 DNA: TGCGCCAGCAGTGTACAGGGAAACACCGGGGAGCTGTTTTTT; J gene: TRBJ2-2; D gene: -; V gene: TRBV10-1; clone size: -
CDR3 protein: CASSLRTVYSGNTIYF; CDR3 DNA: TGTGCCAGCAGCCTCAGGACAGTTTACTCTGGAAACACCATATATTTT; J gene: TRBJ1-3; D gene: -; V gene: TRBV5-6; clone size: -
CDR3 protein: CASSLQGISYNSPLHF; CDR3 DNA: TGCGCCAGCAGCCTGCAGGGAATCTCCTATAATTCACCCCTCCACTTT; J gene: TRBJ1-6; D gene: -; V gene: TRBV5-1; clone size: -
CDR3 protein: CASSSYPPGNTEAFF; CDR3 DNA: TGTGCCAGCAGTTCGTATCCCCCTGGGAACACTGAAGCTTTCTTT; J gene: TRBJ1-1; D gene: -; V gene: TRBV27; clone size: once
CDR3 protein: CASSGDYYNEQFF; CDR3 DNA: TGTGCCAGTAGTGGAGACTATTACAATGAGCAGTTCTTC; J gene: TRBJ2-1; D gene: -; V gene: TRBV19; clone size: -
CDR3 protein: CASSQSGTTKKQFF; CDR3 DNA: TGTGCCAGCAGCCAGTCTGGGACGACCAAAAAGCAGTTCTTC; J gene: TRBJ2-1; D gene: -; V gene: TRBV11-2; clone size: -
CDR3 protein: CASSPNGGTNTGPHTF; CDR3 DNA: TGTGCCAGCTCACCAAACGGGGGAACGAATACCGGCCCCCACACCTTC; J gene: TRBJ1-2; D gene: -; V gene: TRBV18; clone size: once
CDR3 protein: CASSAYNEQFF; CDR3 DNA: TGTGCCAGCAGCGCATACAATGAGCAGTTCTTC; J gene: TRBJ2-1; D gene: -; V gene: TRBV2; clone size: -
CDR3 protein: CAISEPSGRTDTQYF; CDR3 DNA: TGTGCCATCAGTGAGCCTAGCGGGAGGACAGATACGCAGTATTTT; J gene: TRBJ2-3; D gene: TRBD2; V gene: TRBV10-3; clone size: -
CDR3 protein: CASSYSTGWGETQYF; CDR3 DNA: TGTGCCAGCAGTTACTCCACAGGGTGGGGAGAGACCCAGTACTTC; J gene: TRBJ2-5; D gene: -; V gene: TRBV6-5; clone size: -
CDR3 protein: CASSLGAYSNQPQHF; CDR3 DNA: TGTGCCAGCAGCTTGGGCGCGTATAGCAATCAGCCCCAGCATTTT; J gene: TRBJ1-5; D gene: -; V gene: TRBV5-8; clone size: -
CDR3 protein: CASSQGTGGHTDTQYF; CDR3 DNA: TGTGCCAGCAGCCAAGGGACAGGGGGCCACACAGATACGCAGTATTTT; J gene: TRBJ2-3; D gene: TRBD1; V gene: TRBV14; clone size: -
CDR3 protein: CASSRKGQGGSYEQYF; CDR3 DNA: TGTGCCAGCAGTCGGAAGGGACAGGGCGGTTCCTACGAGCAGTACTTC; J gene: TRBJ2-7; D gene: TRBD1; V gene: TRBV27; clone size: -
CDR3 protein: CAWTPEAYLNTEAFF; CDR3 DNA: TGTGCCTGGACCCCGGAGGCCTACTTGAACACTGAAGCTTTCTTT; J gene: TRBJ1-1; D gene: -; V gene: TRBV30; clone size: -
CDR3 protein: CAWSRGTSGELFF; CDR3 DNA: TGTGCCTGGAGTCGCGGGACATCCGGGGAGCTGTTTTTT; J gene: TRBJ2-2; D gene: -; V gene: TRBV30; clone size: -
CDR3 protein: CAISESPGAAEKLFF; CDR3 DNA: TGTGCCATCAGTGAGTCGCCCGGGGCGGCTGAAAAACTGTTTTTT; J gene: TRBJ1-4; D gene: -; V gene: TRBV10-3; clone size: -
CDR3 protein: CASSPKDGLIQETQYF; CDR3 DNA: TGTGCCAGCTCACCAAAGGACGGGCTCATACAAGAGACCCAGTACTTC; J gene: TRBJ2-5; D gene: -; V gene: TRBV18; clone size: -
CDR3 protein: CASSFFQSSGNTIYF; CDR3 DNA: TGTGCCAGCAGCTTTTTCCAGAGCTCTGGAAACACCATATATTTT; J gene: TRBJ1-3; D gene: -; V gene: TRBV7-9; clone size: once
CDR3 protein: CASSPLGGSQPQHF; CDR3 DNA: TGCGCCAGCAGCCCGTTAGGGGGGAGCCAGCCCCAGCATTTT; J gene: TRBJ1-5; D gene: -; V gene: TRBV5-1; clone size: -
CDR3 protein: CASSRASGTRTDTQYF; CDR3 DNA: TGTGCCAGCTCGAGGGCTAGCGGGACACGCACAGATACGCAGTATTTT; J gene: TRBJ2-3; D gene: TRBD2; V gene: TRBV19; clone size: -
CDR3 protein: CASSLSTGTGLVNTQYF; CDR3 DNA: TGTGCCAGCAGCTTATCAACCGGGACAGGTCTTGTAAATACGCAGTATTTT; J gene: TRBJ2-3; D gene: TRBD1; V gene: TRBV7-9; clone size: once
CDR3 protein: CASSLTGGSADTQYF; CDR3 DNA: TGCGCCAGCAGCTTAACGGGAGGGAGCGCAGATACGCAGTATTTT; J gene: TRBJ2-3; D gene: TRBD2; V gene: TRBV5-1; clone size: -
CDR3 protein: CASSIGSGSGMETQYF; CDR3 DNA: TGTGCCAGTAGTATAGGAAGCGGGAGTGGAATGGAGACCCAGTACTTC; J gene: TRBJ2-5; D gene: TRBD2; V gene: TRBV19; clone size: -
CDR3 protein: CASSQVDKTGDYGYTF; CDR3 DNA: TGTGCCAGCAGCCAAGTCGATAAGACAGGGGACTATGGCTACACCTTC; J gene: TRBJ1-2; D gene: TRBD1; V gene: TRBV4-2; clone size: -
CDR3 protein: CASSLGQVAEAFF; CDR3 DNA: TGTGCCAGCAGCTTAGGGCAAGTCGCTGAAGCTTTCTTT; J gene: TRBJ1-1; D gene: -; V gene: TRBV7-8; clone size: -
CDR3 protein: CASSQGARTATNEKLFF; CDR3 DNA: TGCGCCAGCAGCCAAGGGGCCCGGACAGCAACTAATGAAAAACTGTTTTTT; J gene: TRBJ1-4; D gene: -; V gene: TRBV4-1; clone size: -
CDR3 protein: CASSLDLLAGGLNEQFF; CDR3 DNA: TGTGCCAGCAGCTTGGATCTCCTAGCGGGGGGGCTTAATGAGCAGTTCTTC; J gene: TRBJ2-1; D gene: TRBD2; V gene: TRBV5-6; clone size: -
CDR3 protein: CASSNQGLGETQYF; CDR3 DNA: TGTGCCAGCAGTAATCAGGGATTGGGGGAGACCCAGTACTTC; J gene: TRBJ2-5; D gene: -; V gene: TRBV6-1; clone size: -
CDR3 protein: CASSLAQGYEQYF; CDR3 DNA: TGTGCCAGCAGCTTAGCCCAGGGCTACGAGCAGTACTTC; J gene: TRBJ2-7; D gene: -; V gene: TRBV7-2; clone size: -
CDR3 protein: CASSELWGRDQPQHF; CDR3 DNA: TGTGCCAGCAGTGAATTGTGGGGAAGGGATCAGCCCCAGCATTTT; J gene: TRBJ1-5; D gene: -; V gene: TRBV6-1; clone size: -
CDR3 protein: CASSVAPGYGYTF; CDR3 DNA: TGTGCCAGCAGCGTAGCGCCGGGGTATGGCTACACCTTC; J gene: TRBJ1-2; D gene: -; V gene: TRBV9; clone size: -
CDR3 protein: CASRTSGGSYNEQFF; CDR3 DNA: TGCGCCAGCAGGACTAGCGGGGGGTCCTACAATGAGCAGTTCTTC; J gene: TRBJ2-1; D gene: TRBD2; V gene: TRBV5-1; clone size: -
CDR3 protein: CASGLQVSEQYF; CDR3 DNA: TGCGCCAGCGGTTTACAGGTATCCGAGCAGTACTTC; J gene: TRBJ2-7; D gene: -; V gene: TRBV10-1; clone size: -
CDR3 protein: CASSYRGYEQYF; CDR3 DNA: TGTGCCAGCAGTTACAGGGGTTACGAGCAGTACTTC; J gene: TRBJ2-7; D gene: -; V gene: TRBV6-6; clone size: -
CDR3 protein: CAATGIYSNQPQHF; CDR3 DNA: TGTGCCGCCACAGGGATCTATAGCAATCAGCCCCAGCATTTT; J gene: TRBJ1-5; D gene: -; V gene: TRBV10-3; clone size: -
CDR3 protein: CASSRASGKNTGELFF; CDR3 DNA: TGTGCCAGCAGTCGTGCTAGCGGGAAGAACACCGGGGAGCTGTTTTTT; J gene: TRBJ2-2; D gene: TRBD2; V gene: TRBV27; clone size: -
CDR3 protein: CASSPGTSGIHEQYF; CDR3 DNA: TGTGCCAGCTCACCAGGGACTAGCGGGATCCACGAGCAGTACTTC; J gene: TRBJ2-7; D gene: TRBD2; V gene: TRBV18; clone size: -